The entry below describes one TCR beta chain. This entry comes from a study of blood T cell repertoires in COVID-19. Background on the study: COVID-19 samples from acute and convalescent phases originated in the United States, Italy and Spain. In each case, the material was cDNA or gDNA derived from T cells, B-cell-depleted T cells, or PBMCs.

The authors' processing: It was from reference gene primer amplification that nucleated cell counts were estimated. The data were produced by immunoSEQ multiplex PCR, yet TCRdb's version contains in-frame clones alone and is incomplete. The V and J calls and the clone size are those of that table, but D and trimming were determined from the DNA. This sample yields about 250,000 clones, of which 84% are seen a single time; more than 4% belongs to the top ten. Germline CDR1 is MNHEY and CDR2 is SVGEGT. The CDR3 is 16 residues long. V was clipped by 6 bases and J by 4 bases; unmatched bases: 12. The clonotype originates from a man aged 50-60 years with acute or convalescent COVID-19. The rearrangement links TRBV6-2 or TRBV6-3 to TRBJ1-2; the match to TRBD1 covers 9 bases. The sequenced sample consisted of peripheral blood. The CDR3 DNA reads as TGTGCCAGCAGCCCTCTTCCGGGACAGGGTACCTATGGCTACACCTTC. This sequence encodes CASSPLPGQGTYGYTF.